This T cell receptor (beta chain) was documented in a study of cytomegalovirus exposure and HLA in healthy donors. Amplification used 60 Vbeta primers and 13 Jbeta primers. Libraries were prepared by immunoSEQ multiplex PCR; TCRdb keeps only in-frame clonotypes and omits some of them. This table has 100,000 to 150,000 clones, less than 85% appearing once. Germline V lookup: CDR1 SGHTS, CDR2 YDEGEE. The CDR3 runs 16 residues. Unmatched junction bases numbered 8, after V lost 3 bases and J lost 3 bases. The sequenced sample was PBMCs. This TCR was recovered from a man younger than 45 in good health and CMV-seropositive. J is TRBJ2-7 and V is TRBV5-8, with 11 bases lining up with TRBD1. The CDR3: CASSWGQGGISYEQYF. CDR3 DNA: TGTGCCAGCAGCTGGGGACAGGGGGGTATCAGCTACGAGCAGTACTTC.